This T cell receptor beta chain derives from a study of cytomegalovirus exposure and HLA in healthy donors. Amplification used 60 Vbeta primers and 13 Jbeta primers. Assay used: immunoSEQ multiplex PCR; TCRdb lists only in-frame clones, some missing. The table shows roughly 200,000 clones, with about nine tenths occurring only once. Regarding the study as a whole: There were around 160 TCR beta chains listed as cytomegalovirus-associated. Sequencing likely caused a cluster of highly shared sequence variants. A later analysis by the authors found several of the most significant clusters apparently linked to common viral pathogens.

Worth noting for this clone: Its cognate antigen is unknown.

The CDR3 totals 11 residues. Germline V gene data show CDR1 as DFQATT and CDR2 as SNEGSKA (reference sequence). Deletions cut 0 bases from V and 8 bases from J, with 7 bases between. This receptor was identified in a boy aged 2 to 10 in good health and CMV-seronegative. Sample: PBMCs. The J gene is TRBJ1-1, the V gene TRBV20-1; D not resolved. CDR3 nucleotide sequence: TGCAGTGCTAGAGATTCGGGGGAAGCTTTCTTT. Its translation is CSARDSGEAFF.